This entry lists 24 T cell receptor beta chains sequenced from one sample in a study of control samples from healthy donors and cancer patients. The assay was immunoSEQ multiplex PCR, and TCRdb's table has in-frame clones only and misses some. Among over 65,000 clones listed, 85% to 90% were seen once. Material: PBMCs. Source of these receptors: a woman aged 45-65 years with colorectal cancer.

This chain connects TRBV28 to TRBJ2-2; D uncertain. Trimming shortened V by 6 bases and J by 3 bases, and 5 bases separated the two germline ends. The CDR3 loop spans 12 amino acids. Germline V gene lookup returns CDR1 MDHEN and CDR2 SYDVKM. In nucleotides, the CDR3 is TGTGCCAGCAGCGGTTACACCGGGGAGCTGTTTTTT. It codes for CASSGYTGELFF.

This sequence joins TRBV27 and TRBJ1-5; 11 positions match TRBD1. The CDR3 has 13 amino acids. The trim removed 8 bases at V and 7 bases at J, leaving 4 bases unmatched. Germline V gene data show CDR1 as MNHEY and CDR2 as SMNVEV (reference sequence). The CDR3 here is CASRTGGGQPQHF. In DNA form, the CDR3 reads TGTGCCAGCCGGACAGGGGGCGGCCAGCCCCAGCATTTT.

This chain uses TRBV12-3 or TRBV12-4 with TRBJ1-2; D gene unclear. CDR3 length: 13 residues. Trimming took 1 base from V and 8 from J, leaving 11 bases between them. For the CDR3, the DNA is TGTGCCAGCAGTTTAGACGGCCTGGGAGGCTACACCTTC. It yields the protein CASSLDGLGGYTF.

V is TRBV18 and J is TRBJ2-5; D tentatively fits TRBD1 or TRBD2 (5 bases each). CDR1 KGHSH and CDR2 LQKENI come from the germline V gene. This CDR3 has 15 amino acids. The V gene lost 4 bases and the J gene lost 7 bases, with 19 bases spanning the gap. The CDR3 DNA follows: TGTGCCAGCTCACAAACCGGGACGGGTGGAGGGACCCAGTACTTC. Its protein is CASSQTGTGGGTQYF.

The J gene is TRBJ1-4, the V gene TRBV15; D is uncertain. Germline-derived CDR1 and CDR2 are LNHNV and YYDKDF (reference sequence). V was shortened by 4 bases and J by 0 bases, with 3 bases between the two germline ends. The CDR3 runs to 13 residues. The chain's CDR3 is CATSTATNEKLFF. In DNA, the CDR3 is TGTGCCACCAGCACAGCAACTAATGAAAAACTGTTTTTT.

V and J are TRBV6-6 and TRBJ1-2; maybe TRBD1 (5 bases). Germline CDR1 and CDR2: MNHNY and SVGAGI (reference sequence). V was cut by 5 bases and J by 13 bases, with 29 bases left in between. This CDR3 contains 16 residues. Here the CDR3 reads CASSTRDDRRYGSFTF. The CDR3 bases are TGTGCCAGCAGTACGAGGGATGACAGACGATACGGTTCGTTCACCTTC.

The chain combines TRBV10-3 with TRBJ2-5; 11 bases map to TRBD2. Trimming at V came to 3 bases and at J to 4 bases, leaving 4 bases not matched to a gene. This CDR3 has 15 amino acids. Germline values: CDR1 ENHRY, CDR2 SYGVKD. Here the CDR3 DNA reads TGTGCCATCAGTGACGCTACTAGCGGGGGAGAGACCCAGTACTTC. Its translation is CAISDATSGGETQYF.

This clone was seen a single time. V and J are TRBV5-8 and TRBJ1-6; D remains ambiguous. CDR3 size: 14 residues. Germline V gene lookup returns CDR1 SGHTS and CDR2 YDEGEE. Trimming shortened V by 2 bases and J by 9 bases, and 12 bases separated the two germline ends. The CDR3 reads CASSFSWFGSPLHF. Written as DNA, the CDR3 is TGTGCCAGCAGCTTTAGTTGGTTCGGTTCACCCCTCCACTTT.

This chain joins TRBV5-1 and TRBJ1-4; 8 bases agree with TRBD1. The CDR3 sequence is 17 residues long. V lost 0 bases and J lost 0; bases outside the gene matches: 4. CDR1 SGHRS and CDR2 YFSETQ come from the germline V gene. CDR3 protein: CASSLVGTGSTNEKLFF. The CDR3 nucleotides read TGCGCCAGCAGCTTGGTCGGGACAGGCTCAACTAATGAAAAACTGTTTTTT.

This chain connects TRBV19 to TRBJ2-2, with TRBD1 matching 7 bases. Looked up from germline, CDR1 is LNHDA and CDR2 is SQIVND (reference sequence). Trimming removed 5 bases from V and 3 bases from J; junction bases left unmatched: 9. This CDR3 has 16 amino acids. The CDR3 region is CASSLQNRGDTGELFF. CDR3 DNA: TGTGCCAGTAGTTTACAAAACAGGGGCGACACCGGGGAGCTGTTTTTT.

V usage is TRBV19 and J usage is TRBJ2-5; no clear D. There are 13 residues in the CDR3. V was trimmed by 4 bases and J by 0 bases, leaving 6 bases between them. Germline values: CDR1 LNHDA, CDR2 SQIVND (reference sequence). The chain's CDR3 is CASSRAYQETQYF. Here the CDR3 DNA reads TGTGCCAGTAGTAGAGCGTACCAAGAGACCCAGTACTTC.

This chain joins TRBV30 and TRBJ1-2; the D gene is possibly TRBD1 (5 bases). The germline CDR1 and CDR2 sequences are GTSNPN and SVGIG (reference sequence). Between the trimmed V and J ends, which lost 2 bases and 7 bases, there was a span of 14 bases. The CDR3 is made up of 13 amino acids. CDR3 residues: CAWSPRGDGGYTF. In DNA form, the CDR3 reads TGTGCCTGGAGTCCGCGAGGGGATGGTGGCTACACCTTC.

The V call is TRBV5-6, the J call TRBJ1-1, with 8 positions matching TRBD1. CDR3 length: 15 amino acids. Trimming took 6 bases from V and 4 from J; bases not matched to a gene: 11. In germline, CDR1 is SGHDT, CDR2 YYEEEE. Here the CDR3 reads CASTLQDRAATEAFF. DNA of the CDR3: TGTGCCAGCACCCTACAGGACAGGGCTGCCACTGAAGCTTTCTTT.

V gene TRBV30 combines with J gene TRBJ2-6, with D hard to call. Germline V gene data show CDR1 as GTSNPN and CDR2 as SVGIG (reference sequence). The CDR3 is 14 amino acids. Trimming left V 4 bases short and J 0 bases short, with 7 bases between. In nucleotides, the CDR3 is TGTGCCTGGACTGCCGTCTCTGGGGCCAACGTCCTGACTTTC. This encodes CAWTAVSGANVLTF.

The rearrangement uses TRBV10-3 and TRBJ2-3; TRBD2 matches 9 bases. With V trimmed by 4 bases and J by 0 bases, 5 bases remained unmatched. CDR1 and CDR2 from the germline V gene are ENHRY and SYGVKD. The CDR3 runs to 16 residues. CDR3 nucleotide sequence: TGTGCCATCAGTGTCCCTCTAGCGGGGAGCACAGATACGCAGTATTTT. This gives the protein CAISVPLAGSTDTQYF.

CDR3 sequence: CASSQEYMDGYTF. Written as DNA, the CDR3 is TGCGCCAGCAGCCAAGAGTATATGGATGGCTACACCTTC. The chain carries TRBV4-3 and TRBJ1-2; D unclear. Germline V gene data show CDR1 as LGHNA and CDR2 as YSLEER. V lost 0 bases, J lost 6 bases, and 8 bases lay in between. The CDR3 has 13 amino acids.

V is TRBV30 and J is TRBJ2-3, with TRBD2 matching over 9 bases. V lost 3 bases, J lost 5 bases, and 6 bases stayed unmatched. The CDR3 is made up of 14 amino acids. Per the germline V gene, CDR1 is GTSNPN and CDR2 is SVGIG (reference sequence). As DNA, the CDR3 is TGTGCCTGGAGGATAGCGGGGGATCAAGATACGCAGTATTTT. It yields the protein CAWRIAGDQDTQYF.

This chain joins TRBV7-2 and TRBJ1-4; TRBD1 matches at 7 bases. This CDR3 has 13 amino acids. Germline loops: CDR1 SGHTA, CDR2 FQGNSA. Trimming at V came to 3 bases and at J to 8 bases, leaving 3 bases not matched to a gene. The CDR3: CASSFRQGEKLFF. The CDR3 region has the DNA TGTGCCAGCAGCTTCCGACAGGGCGAAAAACTGTTTTTT.

About this clone: This sample also contains other DNA sequences that code for the same CDR3. The genes are TRBV15 and TRBJ2-1; D gene uncertain. Trimming removed 0 bases from V and 7 bases from J, with 4 bases in between. From germline, CDR1 is LNHNV and CDR2 YYDKDF (reference sequence). The CDR3 is 12 residues long. CDR3 in amino acids: CATSRDSNEQFF. DNA for the CDR3: TGTGCCACCAGCAGAGATAGTAATGAGCAGTTCTTC.

CDR3 coding DNA: TGTGCCAGCAGTTTCCAAGGGGGGAGAGATGGCTACACCTTC. Its translation: CASSFQGGRDGYTF. The V and J genes are TRBV6-5 and TRBJ1-2; possibly TRBD1 for D (6 bases). V was shortened by 4 bases and J by 6 bases, with 15 bases between the two germline ends. The CDR3 has 14 residues. Germline CDR1 MNHEY, CDR2 SVGAGI.

The genes are TRBV3-1 (or the pseudogene TRBV3-2) and TRBJ2-1, with D possibly TRBD1 on 6 matching bases. The CDR3 sequence is 16 residues long. The germline V gene encodes CDR1 LGHDT and CDR2 YNNKEL (reference sequence). V lost 4 bases to trimming and J lost 0 bases, with 13 bases between them. CDR3 DNA sequence: TGTGCCAGCAGCCGGAGACAGGTTAGCTCCTACAATGAGCAGTTCTTC. Translating it yields CASSRRQVSSYNEQFF.

The V and J genes are TRBV30 and TRBJ1-6, with TRBD1 matching over 8 bases. CDR1 GTSNPN and CDR2 SVGIG come from the germline V gene (reference sequence). Germline trimming cut 3 bases from V and 9 bases from J; bases unmatched to any gene: 7. The length of the CDR3 is 14 residues. The CDR3 sequence: CAWRYRGTGSPLHF. CDR3 bases: TGTGCCTGGAGATACAGGGGGACCGGTTCACCCCTCCACTTT.

The rearrangement links TRBV18 to TRBJ1-2; 9 bases map to TRBD1. The CDR3 extends over 15 amino acids. The germline V gene has CDR1 KGHSH and CDR2 LQKENI. V lost 3 bases to trimming and J lost 5 bases; unmatched junction nucleotides: 7. The CDR3 here is CASSPPGQGPYGYTF. The CDR3 coding sequence is TGTGCCAGCTCACCCCCGGGACAGGGCCCTTATGGCTACACCTTC.

CDR3 protein: CASSVNSQTHNEQFF. The CDR3 nucleotides read TGTGCCAGCAGCGTAAACTCCCAAACCCACAATGAGCAGTTCTTC. The chain is built from TRBV9 and TRBJ2-1; no reliable D call. V was pared by 1 base and J by 5 bases, with 13 bases between. The length of the CDR3 is 15 residues. Germline V lookup: CDR1 SGDLS, CDR2 YYNGEE. Drawing the rest from reference TRBV9 and TRBJ2-1, the complete variable domain is DSGVTQTPKHLITATGQRVTLRCSPRSGDLSVYWYQQSLDQGLQFLIQYYNGEERAKGNILERFSAQQFPDLHSELNLSSLELGDSALYFCASSVNSQTHNEQFFGPGTRLTVL.